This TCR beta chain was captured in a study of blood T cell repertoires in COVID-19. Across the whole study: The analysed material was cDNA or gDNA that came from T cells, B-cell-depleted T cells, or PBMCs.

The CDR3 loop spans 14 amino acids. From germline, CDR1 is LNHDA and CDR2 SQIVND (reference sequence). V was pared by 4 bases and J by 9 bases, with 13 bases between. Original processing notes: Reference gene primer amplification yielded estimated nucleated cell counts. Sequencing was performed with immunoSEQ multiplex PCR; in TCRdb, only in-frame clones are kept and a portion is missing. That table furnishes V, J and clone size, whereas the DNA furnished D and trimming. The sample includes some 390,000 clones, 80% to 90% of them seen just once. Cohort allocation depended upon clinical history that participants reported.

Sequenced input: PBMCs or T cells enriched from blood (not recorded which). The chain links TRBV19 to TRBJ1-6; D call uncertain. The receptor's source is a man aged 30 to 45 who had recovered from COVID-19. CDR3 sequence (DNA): TGTGCCAGTAGTACTGGCTCCGGGGTTTCACCCCTCCACTTT. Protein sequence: CASSTGSGVSPLHF. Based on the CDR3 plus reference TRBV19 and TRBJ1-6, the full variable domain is DGGITQSPKYLFRKEGQNVTLSCEQNLNHDAMYWYRQDPGQGLRLIYYSQIVNDFQKGDIAEGYSVSREKKESFPLTVTSAQKNPTAFYLCASSTGSGVSPLHFGNGTRLTVT.